Listed here are 8 T cell receptor beta chains from one sample, sequenced in a study of PD-L1 blockade in urothelial cancer (dated by TCRdb to the late 2010s). Interpreted using the paper, the time point label stands for: peripheral blood 6 weeks after treatment start. Receptors were amplified or captured by the immunoSEQ multiplex PCR assay. Held by TCRdb, this immuneACCESS table contains in-frame sequences only and omits some clones. Under half of the omission traces to an unresolved V gene where checked; the cause of the rest is unknown. This sample gives 25,000 to 35,000 clones in total; about four fifths of them show up just once. About 3.7% of the sample is held by the ten biggest clonotypes. This specimen was PBMCs, taken around atezolizumab (anti-PD-L1) treatment. These receptors came from a man in his 70s with urothelial cancer.

The V and J genes are TRBV30 and TRBJ2-2; D unclear. Per the germline V gene, CDR1 is GTSNPN and CDR2 is SVGIG (reference sequence). This CDR3 spans 13 amino acids. V lost 0 bases to trimming and J lost 5 bases, with 7 bases between them. The CDR3 DNA reads as TGTGCCTGGAGTGTACGGGTGACCGGGGAGCTGTTTTTT. Protein product: CAWSVRVTGELFF.

This clone was seen only once. The genes are TRBV6-1 and TRBJ2-2, with a possible D match to TRBD1 (5 bases). This CDR3 is built from 14 residues. CDR1 and CDR2 from the germline V gene are MNHNS and SASEGT. V was cut by 8 bases and J by 0 bases, with 10 bases left in between. CDR3: CASDRYANTGELFF. In nucleotides, the CDR3 is TGTGCCAGCGACAGATACGCGAACACCGGGGAGCTGTTTTTT.

The chain couples TRBV15 to TRBJ2-5; TRBD2 matches at 15 bases. Germline V gene lookup returns CDR1 LNHNV and CDR2 YYDKDF (reference sequence). This CDR3 contains 18 residues. The V segment lost 3 bases and the J segment 9 bases; nucleotides outside the gene matches: 14. The CDR3: CATSSPGLAGGGLGAQYF. The CDR3 DNA follows: TGTGCCACCAGCAGCCCGGGACTAGCGGGAGGTGGCCTCGGGGCCCAGTACTTC.

This clone was recorded once. This chain uses TRBV18 with TRBJ2-1, with 14 bases fitting TRBD2. The CDR3 totals 21 residues. Looked up from germline, CDR1 is KGHSH and CDR2 is LQKENI. Trimming at V came to 0 bases and at J to 4 bases, leaving 14 bases not matched to a gene. The DNA for the CDR3 is TGTGCCAGCTCACCACCGGCAGGACTAGCGGGAGGAAGGGCCAAGTACAATGAGCAGTTCTTC. Residues: CASSPPAGLAGGRAKYNEQFF.

This clone was picked up one time. This chain connects TRBV11-2 to TRBJ2-5; possible D gene TRBD2, 6 bases. Trimming removed 5 bases from V and 5 bases from J, with 18 bases in between. The CDR3 has 15 residues. Germline V gene data show CDR1 as SGHAT and CDR2 as FQNNGV. The CDR3: CASSPRWGVAETQYF. Here the CDR3 DNA reads TGTGCCAGCAGCCCTCGTTGGGGGGTGGCGGAGACCCAGTACTTC.

This chain links TRBV27 with TRBJ1-5; D is possibly TRBD1 (5 bases). Germline values: CDR1 MNHEY, CDR2 SMNVEV (reference sequence). Trimming took 5 bases from V and 0 from J, leaving 14 bases between them. The CDR3 covers 16 residues. In nucleotides, the CDR3 is TGTGCCAGCAGTCCCCTCGGGGGTTTTAGCAATCAGCCCCAGCATTTT. The encoded protein is CASSPLGGFSNQPQHF.

This chain uses TRBV7-9 with TRBJ2-1; 11 bases map to TRBD2. Germline CDR1 SEHNR, CDR2 FQNEAQ (reference sequence). Trimming took 2 bases from V and 6 from J; bases not matched to a gene: 12. The CDR3 has 18 residues. CDR3 amino acids: CASSLKLRLAGPSNEQFF. For the CDR3, the DNA is TGTGCCAGCAGCTTAAAGTTGAGACTAGCGGGACCCTCCAATGAGCAGTTCTTC.

The chain uses TRBV7-2 and TRBJ2-1, with unresolved D. The CDR3 covers 14 residues. Trimming took 5 bases from V and 6 from J, leaving 14 bases between them. Germline CDR1 and CDR2: SGHTA and FQGNSA. The CDR3 sequence: CASSPLMRSNEQFF. DNA of the CDR3: TGTGCCAGCAGCCCGTTAATGAGGTCCAATGAGCAGTTCTTC.